This T cell receptor beta chain was sequenced in a study of post-analysis software for immune sequencing data. Study results and limitations: Comparison of patients with controls showed roughly five TRBV segments more frequent in patients, TRBV5-6, TRBV5-1 and TRBV20-1 among them.

The CDR3 loop spans 15 amino acids. The V segment lost 5 bases and the J segment 0 bases; nucleotides outside the gene matches: 4. Unique molecular identifiers had been added to the TCR beta cDNA libraries. MiXCR was run by TCRdb on the PCR reads, yielding one entry per CDR3 protein. The sample yields hundreds of thousands of distinct CDR3 sequences, about 40% seen once. As to this clonotype: Its antigen is not identified.

Input material: blood. The TCR originated in a girl aged 5-17 years with multiple sclerosis. The chain has TRBV12-3 or TRBV12-4 and TRBJ1-1; TRBD1 agrees at 9 bases. CDR3 bases: TGTGCCAGCAGTGGGGGGACAGGGATGAACACTGAAGCTTTCTTT. Protein: CASSGGTGMNTEAFF.